This T cell receptor beta chain was sequenced during a study of T cells after yellow fever vaccination. On the study more broadly: SMART-Seq v4 Ultra Low Input prepared the low-cell-number fractions. Findings and limits, study-wide: High-abundance clonotypes from the bulk population could contaminate FACS-sorted repertoires.

UMIs were added to TCR cDNA along with a universal primer site when it was made by 5'RACE template switching. Via MiXCR, TCRdb re-called the 5' RACE reads, giving one row per CDR3 protein. The repertoire holds about 350,000 distinct CDR3 sequences, with 8% to 9.5% as singletons. Details on this clonotype: Antigen specificity is unknown.

Source: PBMCs, taken more than 35 days after the first yellow fever vaccination. The receptor was derived from a man aged 18 to 30 who received the YFV17D yellow fever vaccine.

CDR3 DNA: TGTGCCAGCCATTTCGGGGACCAAGAGACCCAGTACTTC. It codes for CASHFGDQETQYF. The chain combines TRBV5-4 with TRBJ2-5; TRBD2 might be the D (5 bases). V dropped 7 bases and J dropped 0 bases, with 10 bases sitting between them. Germline V gives CDR1 SGHNT, CDR2 YYREEE (reference sequence). The CDR3 sequence is 13 residues long.